This T cell receptor (beta chain) was documented in a study of shared clonotypes between healthy human individuals. The germline V gene encodes CDR1 MDHEN and CDR2 SYDVKM. V lost 5 bases and J 0 bases, leaving 13 bases between the germline ends. This CDR3 is 15 amino acids long. TCRdb's table, derived via immunoSEQ multiplex PCR, lists solely in-frame clones and lacks some. Of 2,500,000 or so clones in the sample, 93% were seen once. This receptor was taken from a man aged 18 to 35 in good health. Some clones in this sample may be carry-over from other donors' samples. V and J are TRBV28 and TRBJ1-1, with D unclear. Specimen: naive CD4+ T cells from PBMCs. Subset specified: CD45RA+ positively selected. The CDR3 protein is CASSPGPTLNTEAFF. The CDR3 nucleotides read TGTGCCAGCAGTCCCGGGCCTACCTTGAACACTGAAGCTTTCTTT.